This TCR beta chain originates from a study of T cell clonotyping in hematopoietic cell transplantation. The V segment lost 1 base and the J segment 5 bases; nucleotides outside the gene matches: 3. This CDR3 has 15 residues. Germline V gives CDR1 SGHDT, CDR2 YYEEEE. The method was immunoSEQ multiplex PCR; TCRdb's version includes in-frame clones alone and lacks a portion of them. The repertoire consists of fewer than 50,000 clones, with less than 95% occurring once and the leading ten covering more than 0.7%. The V and J genes are TRBV5-6 and TRBJ1-6; 7 nucleotides line up with TRBD1. The TCR was taken from a woman between 45 and 65 years old in good health. Some clones in this sample may be carry-over from other donors' samples. The sequenced sample consisted of peripheral blood mononuclear cells. This CDR3 reads CASSLRDSHNSPLHF. The CDR3, as DNA: TGTGCCAGCAGCTTGCGGGACAGTCATAATTCACCCCTCCACTTT. Full variable domain (missing parts from reference TRBV5-6 and TRBJ1-6): DAGVTQSPTHLIKTRGQQVTLRCSPKSGHDTVSWYQQALGQGPQFIFQYYEEEERQRGNFPDRFSGHQFPNYSSELNVNALLLGDSALYLCASSLRDSHNSPLHFGNGTRLTVT.